This T cell receptor beta chain was recovered during a study of T and B cells in COVID-19 patients (dated by TCRdb to 2018 to 2020). In terms of the full investigation: In this study, adaptive immunity was profiled in COVID-19 patients who either had active infection or had recovered, using TRB and IGH repertoire sequencing of peripheral blood. A couple of patients belonged to both the recovered and active cohorts because samples were available from active disease and after recovery. As many as 9 follow-up blood samples were taken per patient, and some of the samples covered different disease stages within the same individual. A median age of approximately 37 years was recorded in the recovered cohort versus approximately 70 years in the active-infection cohort. An age-matched reference group of about 40 healthy donors negative for COVID-19 antibodies was used as the comparison for repertoire analyses. The repository of TCR and BCR sequences included about 69 time points from around 35 patients, and more than 7.5 million TCR sequences were analysed. A recovered cohort comprised more than 15 patients contributing 20 to 25 samples, mostly after mild to moderate COVID-19 managed as outpatients. Comorbidities linked to unfavorable COVID-19 outcome were present in 18 of 20 patients in the active-infection cohort. Critical illness requiring mechanical ventilation or ECMO was present in about 65% of the roughly 20 patients in the active-infection cohort.

TCRdb lists the instrument as Illumina MiSeq. Multiplex PCR with BIOMED2 TRB-A/B primer pools was used to amplify the TRB rearrangements. Illumina-compatible adapters and 7-nucleotide sample barcodes were added to the amplicons in two consecutive PCRs. All library PCRs used Phusion HS II polymerase. The amplicons were purified from gel with the NucleoSpin Gel and PCR Clean-up kit, measured on Qubit, and combined at about 3.8 nM. Before Illumina next-generation sequencing, the quality of the amplicon pool was assessed on an Agilent 2100 Bioanalyzer. The study's own analysis went as follows. Annotation of TRB rearrangements was done in MiXCR 3.0.8 with the default MiXCR reference library. Sequences with fewer than 2 reads and non-productive reads were filtered out, and every unique CDR3 nucleotide sequence was treated as a single clone. Clonality, diversity, richness and V-J gene usage were calculated in R 3.5.1. TCR clustering by CDR3 similarity used GLIPH2, with generation probabilities calculated by OLGA. GLIPH2 clusters were kept only if they contained at least four unique TCR clonotypes found in at least three individuals. In TCRdb, the public reads were trimmed at Q25 with fastp and aligned with MiXCR, with productive beta chains retained. Entries are consolidated by CDR3 protein sequence, retaining the most common genes and DNA. Here the V and J calls rest on TCRdb's processing, not on the authors' analysis. This sample has around 13,000 distinct CDR3 sequences in its table, and around 25% of those were observed once. The top ten constitute 3.5% to 5% of the sample.

In the case of this clonotype: What antigen it recognizes has not been identified. No base quality values were provided; no much bigger clone lies one nucleotide off.

Genomic DNA extracted from blood was used in amounts of 250-500 ng for amplification of TRB repertoires. The CDR3 runs 15 amino acids, cysteine and phenylalanine included. Only CDR3 DNA is held: 45 bases, read in frame from base 1. At the junction V is shortened by 2 bases and J by 6 bases; bases outside the gene matches: 5. The germline V gene (reference sequence) provides CDR1 LNHDA and CDR2 SQIVND. Study-level results and caveats: The cohort was considered too small for HLA contributions to COVID-19 susceptibility or severity to be assessed. Specific T cell subsets (CD4+/Treg/CD8+) and sorted SARS-CoV-2-responsive or tetramer+ T cells had not yet been sequenced, and the corresponding sequencing experiments were ongoing. A total of roughly 2,500 exclusive TCR clusters, including approximately 30 low-pGen clusters, were found in the recovered cohort. Blood samples from mildly ill patients during symptoms and early samples from severe cases were scarce. The reported TCR clusters were stated to require prospective validation before clinical use. TRB repertoires were found to be highly clonal in active COVID-19, whereas diversity and richness at recovery were found to rise above healthy donor levels. Strongly skewed TRBV/TRBJ gene usage was reported in patients with COVID-19.

The sequence links TRBV19 to TRBJ2-1, and 9 junction bases match TRBD1. The sequenced sample consisted of blood. The TCR originated in a human donor who had recovered from COVID-19. CDR3 protein: CASSIWDRVSNEQFF. In nucleotide form, the sequence is TGTGCCAGTAGTATATGGGACAGGGTCTCCAATGAGCAGTTCTTC.